This T cell receptor beta chain comes out of a study of molecular identifiers for immune sequencing clone quantification. Sorting selected naive CD8 T cells with a CD8+CD4-CCR7+CD45RA+ phenotype. This clonotype was observed a handful of times. What it binds is unknown. General study points: Clones of above 20 RNA copies carried over 99% of effector molecules; in naive cells they carried under 1%. In a background of roughly 970,000 naive cells, spiked Jurkat TCR RNA from one cell was reportedly detectable.

Libraries of bulk TCR were made by previously described methods (with listed TCR primers). MiXCR was run by TCRdb on the PCR reads, yielding one entry per CDR3 protein. The table has approximately 630,000 distinct CDR3 sequences, roughly 23% seen once; the top ten hold 0.78%. Germline V gene sequence: CDR1 MGHRA, CDR2 YSYEKL. The length of the CDR3 is 16 residues. V was clipped by 0 bases and J by 8 bases, with 14 bases between them. The chain recombines TRBV4-1 with TRBJ1-6, with D possibly TRBD1 on 5 matching bases. Sequencing was carried out using naive CD8+ T cells from blood, with Jurkat cell RNA spiked in. Subset noted: FACS-sorted CD8+CD4-CCR7+CD45RA+ naive T cells. The receptor was derived from a human donor in good health. Some libraries in this study had Jurkat cell RNA spiked in. For the CDR3, the DNA is TGCGCCAGCAGCCAAGAGGGGAATCAGGGTGATTCACCCCTCCACTTT. This encodes CASSQEGNQGDSPLHF.